Sequencing of this TCR beta chain was carried out in a study of T cell repertoires in cytomegalovirus infection. Overall study: Based on public TCR beta signatures, there were indications of CMV infection and of a matching HLA type. Study findings and constraints: There were HLA-C-restricted CMV-specific TCR beta clonotypes dominating the ex vivo response. CMV carriers having the relevant HLA were flagged by cumulative public TCR beta family frequency.

This clonotype was observed a handful of times. Its antigen is unknown. The CDR3 consists of 14 residues. The germline V gene has CDR1 DFQATT and CDR2 SNEGSKA (reference sequence). The junction had 6 bases not matched to a gene; V was cut back by 5 bases and J by 2 bases. TCRdb re-called the reads through MiXCR, storing one row per CDR3 protein. The sample includes 500,000 to 600,000 distinct CDR3 sequences, approximately 16% of them seen just once. The sample taken for sequencing was CD8+ T cells from PBMCs. The sequence was collected from a human donor in good health (CMV status not recorded). Some clones in this sample may be carry-over from other donors' samples. The chain uses TRBV20-1 and TRBJ2-5, with 9 nucleotides matching TRBD1. CDR3 sequence: CSASDRGGQETQYF. CDR3 nucleotides: TGCAGTGCTTCGGACAGGGGAGGGCAAGAGACCCAGTACTTC.